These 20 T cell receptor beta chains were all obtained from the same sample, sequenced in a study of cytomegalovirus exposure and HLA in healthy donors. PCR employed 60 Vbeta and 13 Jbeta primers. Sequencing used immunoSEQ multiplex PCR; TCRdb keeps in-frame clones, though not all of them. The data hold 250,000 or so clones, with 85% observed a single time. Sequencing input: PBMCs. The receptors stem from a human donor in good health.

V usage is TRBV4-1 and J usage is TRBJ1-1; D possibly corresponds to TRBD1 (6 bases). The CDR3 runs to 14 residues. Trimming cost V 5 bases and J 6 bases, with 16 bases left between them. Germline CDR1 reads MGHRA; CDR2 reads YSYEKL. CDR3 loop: CASSNPGQRPEAFF. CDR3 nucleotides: TGCGCCAGCAGCAACCCCGGACAGAGGCCTGAAGCTTTCTTT.

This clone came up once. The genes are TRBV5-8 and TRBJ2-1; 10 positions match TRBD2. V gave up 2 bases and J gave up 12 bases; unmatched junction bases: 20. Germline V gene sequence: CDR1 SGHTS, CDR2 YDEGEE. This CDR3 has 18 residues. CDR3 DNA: TGTGCCAGCAGCTTATCCAAAAGGGGGGGACTAGCGAGATTTGGGCAGTTCTTC. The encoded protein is CASSLSKRGGLARFGQFF. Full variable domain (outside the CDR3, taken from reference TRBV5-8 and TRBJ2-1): EAGVTQSPTHLIKTRGQQATLRCSPISGHTSVYWYQQALGLGLQFLLWYDEGEERNRGNFPPRFSGRQFPNYSSELNVNALELEDSALYLCASSLSKRGGLARFGQFFGPGTRLTVL.

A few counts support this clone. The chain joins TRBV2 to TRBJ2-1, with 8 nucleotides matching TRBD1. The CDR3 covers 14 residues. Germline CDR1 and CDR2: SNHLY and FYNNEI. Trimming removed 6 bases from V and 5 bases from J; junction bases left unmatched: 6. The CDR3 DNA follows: TGTGCCAGCAGGTACCGGACAGGGAACAATGAGCAGTTCTTC. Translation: CASRYRTGNNEQFF. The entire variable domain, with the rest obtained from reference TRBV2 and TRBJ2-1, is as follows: EPEVTQTPSHQVTQMGQEVILRCVPISNHLYFYWYRQILGQKVEFLVSFYNNEISEKSEIFDDQFSVERPDGSNFTLKIRSTKLEDSAMYFCASRYRTGNNEQFFGPGTRLTVL.

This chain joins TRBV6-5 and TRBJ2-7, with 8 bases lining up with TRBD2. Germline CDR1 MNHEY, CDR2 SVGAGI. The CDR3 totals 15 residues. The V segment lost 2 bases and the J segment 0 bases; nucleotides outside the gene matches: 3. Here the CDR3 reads CASSYEGLVSYEQYF. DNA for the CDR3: TGTGCCAGCAGTTACGAGGGACTAGTCTCCTACGAGCAGTACTTC.

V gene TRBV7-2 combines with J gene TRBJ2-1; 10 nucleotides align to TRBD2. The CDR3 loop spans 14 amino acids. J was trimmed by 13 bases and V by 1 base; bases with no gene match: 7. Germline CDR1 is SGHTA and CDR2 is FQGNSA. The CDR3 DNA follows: TGTGCCAGCAGCTTAGAGCCGGGACTAGCGATTCAGTTCTTC. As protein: CASSLEPGLAIQFF.

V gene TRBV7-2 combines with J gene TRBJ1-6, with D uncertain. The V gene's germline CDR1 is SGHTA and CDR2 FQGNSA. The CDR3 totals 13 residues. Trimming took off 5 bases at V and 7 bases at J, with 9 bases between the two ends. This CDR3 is CASSREYNSPLHF. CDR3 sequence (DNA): TGTGCCAGCAGCCGGGAATACAATTCACCCCTCCACTTT.

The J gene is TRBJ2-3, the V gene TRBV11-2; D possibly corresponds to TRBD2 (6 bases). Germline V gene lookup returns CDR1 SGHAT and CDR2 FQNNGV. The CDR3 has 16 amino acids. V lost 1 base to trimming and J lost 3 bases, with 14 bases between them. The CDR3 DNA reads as TGTGCCAGCAGCTTAGTCCCGGGAGTAGGGACAGATACGCAGTATTTT. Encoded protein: CASSLVPGVGTDTQYF.

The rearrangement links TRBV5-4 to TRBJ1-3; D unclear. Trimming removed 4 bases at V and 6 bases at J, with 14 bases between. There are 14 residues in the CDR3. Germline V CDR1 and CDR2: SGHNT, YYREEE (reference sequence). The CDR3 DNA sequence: TGTGCCAGCAGCCACCGGGATCTCGAAAACACCATATATTTT. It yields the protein CASSHRDLENTIYF.

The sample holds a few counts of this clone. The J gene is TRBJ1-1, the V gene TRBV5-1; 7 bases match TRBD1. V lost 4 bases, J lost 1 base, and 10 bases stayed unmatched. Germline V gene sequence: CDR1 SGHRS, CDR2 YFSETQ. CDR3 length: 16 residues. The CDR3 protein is CASSPQTGRGNTEAFF. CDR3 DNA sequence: TGCGCCAGCAGCCCGCAGACAGGGCGTGGGAACACTGAAGCTTTCTTT.

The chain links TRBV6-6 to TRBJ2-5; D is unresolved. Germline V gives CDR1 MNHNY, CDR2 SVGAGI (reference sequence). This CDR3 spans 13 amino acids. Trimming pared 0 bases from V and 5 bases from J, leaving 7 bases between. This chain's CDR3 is CASSYSAWETQYF. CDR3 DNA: TGTGCCAGCAGTTACTCGGCCTGGGAGACCCAGTACTTC.

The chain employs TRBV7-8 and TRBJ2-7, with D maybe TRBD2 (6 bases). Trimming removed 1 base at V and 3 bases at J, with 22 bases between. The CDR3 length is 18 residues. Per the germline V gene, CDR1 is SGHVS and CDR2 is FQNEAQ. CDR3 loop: CASSLEGWAPPGVYEQYF. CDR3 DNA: TGTGCCAGCAGCTTAGAAGGGTGGGCCCCCCCGGGGGTCTACGAGCAGTACTTC.

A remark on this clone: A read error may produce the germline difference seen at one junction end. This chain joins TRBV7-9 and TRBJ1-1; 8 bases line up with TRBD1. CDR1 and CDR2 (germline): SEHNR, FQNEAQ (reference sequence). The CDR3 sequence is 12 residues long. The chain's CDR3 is CSSSSGQGEAFF. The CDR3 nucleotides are TGTTCCAGCAGCTCCGGACAGGGTGAAGCTTTCTTT. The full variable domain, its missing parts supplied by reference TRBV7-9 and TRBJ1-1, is DTGVSQNPRHKITKRGQNVTFRCDPISEHNRLYWYRQTLGQGPEFLTYFQNEAQLEKSRLLSDRFSAERPKGSFSTLEIQRTEQGDSAMYLCSSSSGQGEAFFGQGTRLTVV.

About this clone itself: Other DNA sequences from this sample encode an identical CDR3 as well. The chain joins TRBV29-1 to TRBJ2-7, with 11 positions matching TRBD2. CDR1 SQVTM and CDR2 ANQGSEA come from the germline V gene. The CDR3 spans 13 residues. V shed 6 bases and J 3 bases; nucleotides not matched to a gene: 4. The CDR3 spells CSVGTSGNYEQYF. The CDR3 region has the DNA TGCAGCGTCGGGACTAGCGGCAACTACGAGCAGTACTTC.

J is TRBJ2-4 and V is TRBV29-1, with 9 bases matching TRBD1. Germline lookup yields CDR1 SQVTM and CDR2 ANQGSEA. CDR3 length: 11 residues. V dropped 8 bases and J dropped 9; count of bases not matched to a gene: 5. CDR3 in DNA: TGCAGCACACGGGGACAGGGCATTCAGTACTTC. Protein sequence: CSTRGQGIQYF. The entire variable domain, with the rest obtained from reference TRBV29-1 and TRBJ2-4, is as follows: SAVISQKPSRDICQRGTSLTIQCQVDSQVTMMFWYRQQPGQSLTLIATANQGSEATYESGFVIDKFPISRPNLTFSTLTVSNMSPEDSSIYLCSTRGQGIQYFGAGTRLSVL.

CDR3 nucleotide sequence: TGTGCCAGCAGCTTCGCGGGACAGGGGTCTTACAATGAGCAGTTCTTC. This translates into CASSFAGQGSYNEQFF. J is TRBJ2-1 and V is TRBV7-9; 10 bases fit TRBD1. CDR1 is SEHNR, CDR2 FQNEAQ, per germline (reference sequence). This CDR3 contains 16 residues. V gave up 3 bases and J gave up 4 bases; unmatched junction bases: 6.

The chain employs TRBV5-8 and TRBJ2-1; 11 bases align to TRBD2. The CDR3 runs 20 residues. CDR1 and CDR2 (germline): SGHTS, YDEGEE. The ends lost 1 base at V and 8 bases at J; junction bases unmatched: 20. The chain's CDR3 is CASSLFVTTSGSIESDEQFF. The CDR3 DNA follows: TGTGCCAGCAGCTTGTTTGTAACAACTAGCGGGAGCATCGAAAGCGATGAGCAGTTCTTC.

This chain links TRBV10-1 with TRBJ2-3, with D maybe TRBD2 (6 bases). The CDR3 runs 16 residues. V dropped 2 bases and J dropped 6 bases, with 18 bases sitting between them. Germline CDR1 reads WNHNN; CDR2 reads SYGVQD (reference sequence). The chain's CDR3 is CASSERTGASVDTQYF. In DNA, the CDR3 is TGCGCCAGCAGTGAGCGGACGGGAGCTTCTGTGGATACGCAGTATTTT.

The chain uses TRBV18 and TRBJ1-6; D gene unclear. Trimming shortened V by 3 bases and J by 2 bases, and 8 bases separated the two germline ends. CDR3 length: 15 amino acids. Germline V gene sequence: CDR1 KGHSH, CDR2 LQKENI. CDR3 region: CASSPEGTYNSPLHF. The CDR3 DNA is TGTGCCAGCTCACCGGAGGGTACCTATAATTCACCCCTCCACTTT.

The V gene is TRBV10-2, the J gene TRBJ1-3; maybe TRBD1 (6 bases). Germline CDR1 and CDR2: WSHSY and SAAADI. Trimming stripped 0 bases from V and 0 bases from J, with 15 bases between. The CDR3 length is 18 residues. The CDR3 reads CASSESDLTGLSGNTIYF. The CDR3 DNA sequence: TGCGCCAGCAGTGAGTCGGACCTCACAGGGCTCTCTGGAAACACCATATATTTT.

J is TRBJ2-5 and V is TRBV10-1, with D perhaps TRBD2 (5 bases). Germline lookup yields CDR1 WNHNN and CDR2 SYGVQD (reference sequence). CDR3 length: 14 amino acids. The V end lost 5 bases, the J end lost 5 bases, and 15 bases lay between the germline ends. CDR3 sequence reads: CASSPGTDLETQYF. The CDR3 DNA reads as TGCGCCAGCAGTCCGGGAACCGACTTGGAGACCCAGTACTTC.